A single sample is the source of the 18 T cell receptor beta chains below, sequenced in a study of identical twins. TCRdb re-analysed the 5' RACE reads in MiXCR, keeping a single row per CDR3 protein. The sample holds around 530,000 distinct CDR3 sequences, 15% seen once. This sample also appeared in a second study, on yellow fever vaccine responses in identical twins.

Material for sequencing was CD4+ T cells sorted from blood. These receptors were taken from a woman between 18 and 29 years old in good health.

This clonotype was observed a handful of times. CDR3 in DNA: TGCGCCAGCAGCCAAGGGGCCACGGTGAACTATGGCTACACCTTC. This sequence encodes CASSQGATVNYGYTF. The chain employs TRBV4-1 and TRBJ1-2, with D unclear. Trimming removed 1 base at V and 2 bases at J, with 11 bases between. In germline, CDR1 is MGHRA, CDR2 YSYEKL. This CDR3 region has 15 residues.

The chain recombines TRBV5-1 with TRBJ2-3, with TRBD1 identical over 8 bases. The CDR3 is 15 amino acids. V gave up 2 bases and J gave up 5 bases; unmatched junction bases: 7. Germline lookup yields CDR1 SGHRS and CDR2 YFSETQ. Written as DNA, the CDR3 is TGCGCCAGCAGCTTAGGACAGGGTGTGGGAGATACGCAGTATTTT. The encoded protein is CASSLGQGVGDTQYF.

Only a few counts were recorded for this clonotype. This rearrangement joins TRBV28 to TRBJ2-3; D unresolved. Trimming removed 5 bases at V and 0 bases at J, with 9 bases between. CDR1 is MDHEN, CDR2 SYDVKM, per germline. The CDR3 loop spans 14 amino acids. CDR3 in amino acids: CASSGAISTDTQYF. The CDR3 DNA reads TGTGCCAGCAGTGGCGCCATTAGCACAGATACGCAGTATTTT.

CDR3 DNA: TGCGCCAGCAGCATCACATCCGGGATCAAAGAGACCCAGTACTTC. Translated, it gives CASSITSGIKETQYF. This chain links TRBV5-1 with TRBJ2-5; D may be TRBD2 (5 bases). V was clipped by 4 bases and J by 3 bases, with 16 bases between them. Germline CDR1 and CDR2: SGHRS and YFSETQ. This CDR3 spans 15 amino acids. Filled out from reference TRBV5-1 and TRBJ2-5, the complete variable domain reads KAGVTQTPRYLIKTRGQQVTLSCSPISGHRSVSWYQQTPGQGLQFLFEYFSETQRNKGNFPGRFSGRQFSNSRSEMNVSTLELGDSALYLCASSITSGIKETQYFGPGTRLLVL.

The CDR3 is CSARFQGAQETQYF. The DNA for the CDR3 is TGCAGTGCTAGGTTCCAGGGGGCCCAAGAGACCCAGTACTTC. The chain uses TRBV20-1 and TRBJ2-5; 8 bases are shared with TRBD1. This CDR3 has 14 residues. The V and J ends lost 3 bases and 1 base, in that order; junction bases with no gene match: 4. The V gene's germline CDR1 is DFQATT and CDR2 SNEGSKA (reference sequence).

V usage is TRBV3-1 and J usage is TRBJ1-1, with D perhaps TRBD1 (5 bases). This CDR3 has 14 residues. CDR1 is LGHDT and CDR2 is YNNKEL in the germline V gene (reference sequence). V lost 4 bases and J lost 7, with 16 bases in between. DNA of the CDR3: TGTGCCAGCAGCCGCAGGGCGAGAGCGGATGAAGCTTTCTTT. It is translated as CASSRRARADEAFF.

This clonotype was seen many times. The chain carries TRBV12-3 or TRBV12-4 and TRBJ2-5, with 9 bases matching TRBD1. This CDR3 is 16 amino acids long. V gave up 5 bases and J gave up 3 bases; unmatched junction bases: 10. The CDR3, as DNA: TGTGCCAGCAGTCGAGGGGGGGACAGGGTAAAAGAGACCCAGTACTTC. It translates to CASSRGGDRVKETQYF.

Here the CDR3 reads CASSLAGAGSNSPLHF. CDR3 coding DNA: TGCGCCAGCAGCTTGGCCGGGGCAGGGTCCAATTCACCCCTCCACTTT. The gene calls are TRBV5-1 and TRBJ1-6, with a possible D match to TRBD1 (5 bases). The V gene's germline CDR1 is SGHRS and CDR2 YFSETQ. The ends were cut back, 0 bases at V and 7 bases at J, with 14 bases in the middle. The CDR3 sequence is 16 residues long.

This clonotype appeared a few times. The V call is TRBV5-1, the J call TRBJ1-1; D may be TRBD1 (5 bases). Germline CDR1 is SGHRS and CDR2 is YFSETQ. This CDR3 contains 15 residues. Between the trimmed V and J ends, which lost 3 bases and 1 base, there was a span of 13 bases. CDR3 in DNA: TGCGCCAGCAGCTCCAGGGATTCGGGGAACACTGAAGCTTTCTTT. Amino acid sequence: CASSSRDSGNTEAFF.

The table lists this clonotype with a few counts. This chain uses TRBV11-3 with TRBJ2-1; D gene unclear. CDR3 length: 15 residues. The germline gives CDR1 SGHNT, CDR2 YENEEA. V was cut by 5 bases and J by 0 bases, with 11 bases left in between. CDR3 DNA sequence: TGTGCCAGCAGCCCCCGGACGGACTCCTACAATGAGCAGTTCTTC. Translation gives CASSPRTDSYNEQFF.

This clonotype was observed a few times. The CDR3 DNA reads TGCAGCGCTGGGACTAGCGGGAGCTACAATGAGCAGTTCTTC. It encodes CSAGTSGSYNEQFF. The chain recombines TRBV29-1 with TRBJ2-1, with 14 bases identical to TRBD2. CDR3 length: 14 amino acids. The V segment lost 7 bases and the J segment 3 bases; nucleotides outside the gene matches: 2. Germline V gives CDR1 SQVTM, CDR2 ANQGSEA.

This clonotype was detected many times. The chain links TRBV20-1 to TRBJ2-1; 12 positions match TRBD2. The germline V gene encodes CDR1 DFQATT and CDR2 SNEGSKA (reference sequence). The CDR3 is 15 amino acids. Unmatched junction bases numbered 5, after V lost 4 bases and J lost 4 bases. The CDR3 bases are TGCAGTGCTAATGGACTAGCGGGACTTTACAATGAGCAGTTCTTC. Protein: CSANGLAGLYNEQFF.

The CDR3 loop reads CASSLPVRYNEQFF. The CDR3 bases are TGTGCCAGCAGTTTACCCGTAAGATACAATGAGCAGTTCTTC. The chain is built from TRBV28 and TRBJ2-1, with unresolved D. CDR3 length: 14 residues. In germline, CDR1 is MDHEN, CDR2 SYDVKM. The ends were cut back, 2 bases at V and 4 bases at J, with 9 bases in the middle. The whole variable domain, remainder taken from reference TRBV28 and TRBJ2-1, is DVKVTQSSRYLVKRTGEKVFLECVQDMDHENMFWYRQDPGLGLRLIYFSYDVKMKEKGDIPEGYSVSREKKERFSLILESASTNQTSMYLCASSLPVRYNEQFFGPGTRLTVL.

The J gene is TRBJ2-1, the V gene TRBV6-4; D is uncertain. Germline V gene lookup returns CDR1 MRHNA and CDR2 SNTAGT. The CDR3 is 13 amino acids. The V and J ends lost 2 bases and 3 bases respectively, with 5 bases between them. The CDR3 spells CASSDDNYNEQFF. The CDR3 DNA reads TGTGCCAGCAGTGACGACAACTACAATGAGCAGTTCTTC.

The chain uses TRBV5-1 and TRBJ2-7; 11 nucleotides match TRBD1. CDR3 size: 14 residues. CDR1 is SGHRS and CDR2 is YFSETQ in the germline V gene. V lost 5 bases, J lost 3 bases, and 4 bases stayed unmatched. CDR3 sequence reads: CASRRGQGDYEQYF. CDR3 nucleotide sequence: TGCGCCAGCAGACGGGGACAGGGGGACTACGAGCAGTACTTC.

The chain joins TRBV2 to TRBJ1-2; unclear D gene. The CDR3 extends over 12 amino acids. Germline V CDR1 and CDR2: SNHLY, FYNNEI. With 6 bases removed from V and 4 bases from J, the gap between germline ends came to 9 bases. The CDR3 loop is CASRSIFYGYTF. The CDR3 DNA is TGTGCCAGCAGATCGATATTCTATGGCTACACCTTC.

The table lists this clonotype with a few counts. The chain links TRBV5-1 to TRBJ2-7; either TRBD1 or TRBD2 may supply D (5 bases each). This CDR3 region has 10 residues. The V end lost 4 bases, the J end lost 7 bases, and 6 bases lay between the germline ends. Germline-derived CDR1 and CDR2 are SGHRS and YFSETQ. The CDR3 bases are TGCGCCAGCAGCGGGACGGAGCAGTACGTC. Translated: CASSGTEQYV.

This clonotype was observed a handful of times. The chain has TRBV29-1 and TRBJ2-7; TRBD1 is a possible D gene (6 bases). CDR3 length: 16 amino acids. The germline CDR1 and CDR2 sequences are SQVTM and ANQGSEA. Trimming took 4 bases from V and 3 from J, leaving 22 bases between them. CDR3 in amino acids: CSVATGGQSLNYEQYF. The CDR3 nucleotides are TGCAGCGTTGCGACTGGAGGACAGTCACTTAACTACGAGCAGTACTTC.